A single sample gave rise to the 18 T cell receptor beta chains below, sequenced in a study of response to subunit inactivated influenza vaccine. TCRdb independently ran MiXCR on the RT-PCR reads; one entry per CDR3 protein. Of roughly 550,000 distinct CDR3 sequences listed, 20% to 25% are singletons. This same sample was also part of a study on T cells expressing NK-cell markers. That study reports: The authors generated TCR beta cDNA through 5'RACE template switching with UMIs.

The specimen comprised CD4+ T cells sorted from PBMCs, sampled 11 to 12 days after vaccination. These receptor sequences come from a man in his fifties or sixties who received an inactivated influenza vaccine.

The rearrangement uses TRBV12-3 or TRBV12-4 and TRBJ1-2; weak D call: TRBD1 (5 bases). V was shortened by 7 bases and J by 7 bases, with 13 bases between the two germline ends. This CDR3 is built from 12 residues. The CDR3 sequence: CASNLGGTGYTF. CDR3 in DNA: TGTGCCAGCAACTTGGGGGGAACTGGCTACACCTTC.

This clonotype has ten or more counts. The chain recombines TRBV5-1 with TRBJ2-6; 10 nucleotides line up with TRBD1. The length of the CDR3 is 17 residues. V trimming: 4 bases; J trimming: 2 bases; junction bases outside the gene matches: 6. CDR1 SGHRS and CDR2 YFSETQ come from the germline V gene. For the CDR3, the DNA is TGCGCCAGCAGCAAAACCGGGACAGGGGCTGGGGCCAACGTCCTGACTTTC. Protein product: CASSKTGTGAGANVLTF.

V gene TRBV5-1 combines with J gene TRBJ2-7, with 15 bases identical to TRBD2. Per germline, CDR1 SGHRS and CDR2 YFSETQ. The CDR3 is made up of 17 amino acids. V shed 4 bases, J shed 1 base, and the junction held 6 bases outside the gene matches. CDR3: CASSRAGTSGGSYEQYF. As DNA, the CDR3 is TGCGCCAGCAGCCGTGCCGGGACTAGCGGGGGGTCCTACGAGCAGTACTTC.

The chain couples TRBV10-3 to TRBJ2-2, with 15 bases identical to TRBD2. The germline V gene has CDR1 ENHRY and CDR2 SYGVKD. There are 16 residues in the CDR3. Trimming removed 11 bases from V and 3 bases from J; junction bases left unmatched: 7. The CDR3, as DNA: TGTGCCGTTGGGACTAGCGGGAGGCGCGACACCGGGGAGCTGTTTTTT. It specifies CAVGTSGRRDTGELFF.

A few counts support this clonotype. This rearrangement joins TRBV7-2 to TRBJ2-7; a weak D match, TRBD2 (6 bases). The CDR3 length is 14 residues. Trimming cost V 3 bases and J 3 bases, with 12 bases left between them. Germline-derived CDR1 and CDR2 are SGHTA and FQGNSA. CDR3 residues: CASSFKAGHYEQYF. CDR3 nucleotide sequence: TGTGCCAGCAGCTTTAAAGCGGGCCACTACGAGCAGTACTTC.

The V gene is TRBV20-1, the J gene TRBJ2-1, with 12 bases matching TRBD1. CDR1 DFQATT and CDR2 SNEGSKA come from the germline V gene (reference sequence). The CDR3 has 15 residues. The V gene end was trimmed by 3 bases and the J gene end by 7 bases; junction bases not matched to a gene: 7. The CDR3 DNA sequence: TGCAGTGCTAGTAGGGGGACAGGGGGCGGGAATGAGCAGTTCTTC. This translates into CSASRGTGGGNEQFF.

The chain uses TRBV3-1 and TRBJ2-7; 8 bases are a match to TRBD1. Germline CDR1 LGHDT, CDR2 YNNKEL (reference sequence). This CDR3 is built from 14 residues. V lost 1 base to trimming and J lost 5 bases; unmatched junction nucleotides: 4. DNA for the CDR3: TGTGCCAGCAGCCAAGGGACAGGGTTCGACGAGCAGTACTTC. Protein: CASSQGTGFDEQYF.

This clonotype was counted between two and nine times. The chain links TRBV10-3 to TRBJ2-7; TRBD1 aligns across 9 bases. Germline V gives CDR1 ENHRY, CDR2 SYGVKD. The CDR3 sequence is 13 residues long. V was pared by 9 bases and J by 5 bases, with 8 bases of the junction left unmatched. DNA for the CDR3: TGTGCCATTGGACAGGGGATTAACAACGAGCAGTACTTC. Encoded protein: CAIGQGINNEQYF.

V is TRBV20-1 and J is TRBJ2-5, with TRBD2 identical over 14 bases. Germline loops: CDR1 DFQATT, CDR2 SNEGSKA (reference sequence). Trimming cost V 4 bases and J 4 bases; bases outside gene matches: 5. The CDR3 totals 15 residues. CDR3 protein: CSATRLAGGRETQYF. In DNA form, the CDR3 reads TGCAGTGCTACCAGACTAGCGGGAGGGAGAGAGACCCAGTACTTC.

This rearrangement joins TRBV9 to TRBJ2-7, with 11 bases lining up with TRBD2. CDR3 length: 15 residues. The J segment lost 3 bases and the V segment lost 0 bases, leaving 2 bases of the junction unmatched. Germline V lookup: CDR1 SGDLS, CDR2 YYNGEE. The CDR3 protein is CASSVASGRNYEQYF. CDR3 nucleotides: TGTGCCAGCAGCGTAGCTAGCGGGAGGAACTACGAGCAGTACTTC.

Notes on this clonotype: Given a much more abundant clone one base away, this may be a read error. This sequence joins TRBV9 and TRBJ2-2; 8 bases align to TRBD1. Looked up from germline, CDR1 is SGDLS and CDR2 is YYNGEE. The CDR3 loop spans 14 amino acids. V dropped 5 bases and J dropped 1; count of bases not matched to a gene: 1. The CDR3 nucleotides read TGTGCCAGCAGGGACAGGGAGAACACCGGGGAGCTGTTTTTT. It translates to CASRDRENTGELFF.

The chain couples TRBV20-1 to TRBJ2-7; 8 bases align to TRBD1. CDR3 length: 14 amino acids. Germline V gene sequence: CDR1 DFQATT, CDR2 SNEGSKA (reference sequence). Germline trimming cut 6 bases from V and 2 bases from J; bases unmatched to any gene: 9. The CDR3 region is CSAQSPTGAYEQYF. CDR3 DNA: TGCAGTGCGCAGTCACCGACAGGGGCCTACGAGCAGTACTTC.

This clonotype was picked up a small number of times. This chain joins TRBV29-1 and TRBJ2-5; weak D call: TRBD1 (6 bases). The V end lost 5 bases, the J end lost 2 bases, and 18 bases lay between the germline ends. The CDR3 loop spans 15 amino acids. Germline assignment: CDR1 SQVTM and CDR2 ANQGSEA. DNA for the CDR3: TGCAGCGTTTTTTGGGACACACACACTCAAGAGACCCAGTACTTC. As protein: CSVFWDTHTQETQYF. The whole variable domain, remainder taken from reference TRBV29-1 and TRBJ2-5, is SAVISQKPSRDICQRGTSLTIQCQVDSQVTMMFWYRQQPGQSLTLIATANQGSEATYESGFVIDKFPISRPNLTFSTLTVSNMSPEDSSIYLCSVFWDTHTQETQYFGPGTRLLVL.

This chain links TRBV6-1 with TRBJ2-6, with TRBD1 as a possible D gene (6 bases). Trimming took 6 bases from V and 8 from J, leaving 14 bases between them. This CDR3 comprises 14 residues. In germline, CDR1 is MNHNS, CDR2 SASEGT. The CDR3 DNA reads as TGTGCCAGCAGCCTCCAGACAGGTTCCAACGTCCTGACTTTC. As protein: CASSLQTGSNVLTF.

The chain couples TRBV6-2 or TRBV6-3 to TRBJ2-1, with D perhaps matching TRBD2 (7 bases). V lost 6 bases to trimming and J lost 9 bases, with 21 bases between them. Germline CDR1 and CDR2: MNHEY and SVGEGT. The CDR3 covers 15 residues. This CDR3 reads CASRTLSGGYGEQFF. CDR3 nucleotide sequence: TGTGCCAGCAGGACTCTATCGGGGGGCTATGGTGAGCAGTTCTTC.

The chain is built from TRBV27 and TRBJ2-7, with TRBD2 matching over 10 bases. CDR1 is MNHEY and CDR2 is SMNVEV in the germline V gene (reference sequence). V gave up 7 bases and J gave up 0 bases; unmatched junction bases: 6. The CDR3 sequence is 15 residues long. CDR3 in DNA: TGTGCCAGCAAACTAGCGGGACCAAACTCCTACGAGCAGTACTTC. This translates into CASKLAGPNSYEQYF.

This clonotype was picked up a small number of times. The rearrangement joins TRBV7-9 to TRBJ1-2, with a tentative D call TRBD1 (5 bases). CDR1 and CDR2 (germline): SEHNR, FQNEAQ (reference sequence). The ends were cut back, 6 bases at V and 2 bases at J, with 10 bases in the middle. The CDR3 totals 13 residues. In nucleotides, the CDR3 is TGTGCCAGCAGTCCGACAGAGAACTATGGCTACACCTTC. Its protein product is CASSPTENYGYTF.

This clonotype has only a few counts. The chain has TRBV7-9 and TRBJ1-2, with D unresolved. CDR3 length equals 15 residues. Trimming cost V 5 bases and J 5 bases, with 18 bases left between them. Germline CDR1 SEHNR, CDR2 FQNEAQ (reference sequence). The CDR3 protein is CASSNRPTQPYGYTF. In DNA, the CDR3 is TGTGCCAGCAGCAACCGCCCCACTCAACCATATGGCTACACCTTC.